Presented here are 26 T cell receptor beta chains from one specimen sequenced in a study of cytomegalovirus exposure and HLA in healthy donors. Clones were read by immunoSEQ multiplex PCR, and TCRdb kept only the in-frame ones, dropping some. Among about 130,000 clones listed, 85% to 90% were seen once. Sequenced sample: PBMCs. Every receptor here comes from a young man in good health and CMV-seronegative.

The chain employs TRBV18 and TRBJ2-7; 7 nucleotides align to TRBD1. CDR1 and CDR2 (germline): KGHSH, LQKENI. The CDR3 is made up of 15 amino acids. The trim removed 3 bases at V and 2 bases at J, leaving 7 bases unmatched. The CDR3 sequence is CASSPTGAGAYEQYF. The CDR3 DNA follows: TGTGCCAGCTCACCTACAGGGGCCGGGGCCTACGAGCAGTACTTC.

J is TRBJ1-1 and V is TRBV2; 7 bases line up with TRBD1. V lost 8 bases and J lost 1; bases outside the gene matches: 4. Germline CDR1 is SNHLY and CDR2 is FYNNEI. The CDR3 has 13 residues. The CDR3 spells CASGRTGNTEAFF. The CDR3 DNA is TGTGCCAGCGGACGGACAGGGAACACTGAAGCTTTCTTT.

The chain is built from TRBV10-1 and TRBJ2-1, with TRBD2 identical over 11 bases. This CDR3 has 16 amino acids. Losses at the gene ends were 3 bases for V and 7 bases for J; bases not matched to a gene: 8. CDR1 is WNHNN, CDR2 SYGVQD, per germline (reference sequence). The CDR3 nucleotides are TGCGCCAGCAGTGACCGAGGGACTAGCGGAACTAATGAGCAGTTCTTC. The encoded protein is CASSDRGTSGTNEQFF.

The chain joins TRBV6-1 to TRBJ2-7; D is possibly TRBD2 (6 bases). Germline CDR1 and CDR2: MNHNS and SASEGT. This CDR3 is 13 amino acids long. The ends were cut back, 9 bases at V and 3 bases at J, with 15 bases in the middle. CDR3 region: CASTGLSNYEQYF. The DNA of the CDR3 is TGTGCCAGTACGGGACTCTCAAACTACGAGCAGTACTTC.

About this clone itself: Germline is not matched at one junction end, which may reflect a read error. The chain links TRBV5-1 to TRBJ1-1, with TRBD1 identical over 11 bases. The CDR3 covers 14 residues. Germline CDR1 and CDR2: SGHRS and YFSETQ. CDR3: CASSRLGQGAEAFF. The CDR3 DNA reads TGCGCCAGCAGTAGACTTGGACAGGGGGCTGAGGCTTTCTTT.

The CDR3 DNA sequence: TGTGCCAGCAGCTTAACGGATCCGGGGGTGGGCTATGGCTACACCTTC. Its protein product is CASSLTDPGVGYGYTF. The rearrangement links TRBV7-9 to TRBJ1-2; D is perhaps TRBD1 (5 bases). V was shortened by 2 bases and J by 4 bases, with 17 bases between the two germline ends. The germline gives CDR1 SEHNR, CDR2 FQNEAQ (reference sequence). The CDR3 loop spans 16 amino acids.

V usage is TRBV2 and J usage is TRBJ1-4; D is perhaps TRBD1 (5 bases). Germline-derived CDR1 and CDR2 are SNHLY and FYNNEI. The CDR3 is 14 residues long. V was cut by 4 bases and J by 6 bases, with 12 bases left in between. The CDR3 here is CASSVGTADEKLFF. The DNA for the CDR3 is TGTGCCAGCAGTGTAGGGACTGCTGATGAAAAACTGTTTTTT.

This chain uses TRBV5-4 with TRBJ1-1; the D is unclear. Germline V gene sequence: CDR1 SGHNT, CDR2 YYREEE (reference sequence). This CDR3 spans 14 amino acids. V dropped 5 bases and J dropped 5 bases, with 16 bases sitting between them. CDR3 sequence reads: CASSTLIQMTEAFF. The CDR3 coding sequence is TGTGCCAGCAGTACCCTTATACAGATGACTGAAGCTTTCTTT.

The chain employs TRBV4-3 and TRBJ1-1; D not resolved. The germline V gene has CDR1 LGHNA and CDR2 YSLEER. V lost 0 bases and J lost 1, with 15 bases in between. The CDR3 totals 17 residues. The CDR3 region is CASSQEILRESNTEAFF. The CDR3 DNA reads TGCGCCAGCAGCCAAGAAATTTTGCGGGAATCGAACACTGAAGCTTTCTTT.

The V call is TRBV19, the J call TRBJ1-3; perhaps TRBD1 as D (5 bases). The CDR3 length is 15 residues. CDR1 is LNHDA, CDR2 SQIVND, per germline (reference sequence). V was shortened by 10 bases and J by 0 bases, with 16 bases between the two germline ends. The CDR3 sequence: CATASEGNSGNTIYF. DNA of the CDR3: TGTGCCACCGCTAGCGAGGGGAACTCTGGAAACACCATATATTTT.

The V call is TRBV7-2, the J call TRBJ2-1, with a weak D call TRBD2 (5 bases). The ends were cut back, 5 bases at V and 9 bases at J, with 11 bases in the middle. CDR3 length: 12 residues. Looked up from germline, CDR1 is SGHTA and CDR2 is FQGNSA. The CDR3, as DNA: TGTGCCAGCAGCATAGGACGGGGTGAGCAGTTCTTC. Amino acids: CASSIGRGEQFF.

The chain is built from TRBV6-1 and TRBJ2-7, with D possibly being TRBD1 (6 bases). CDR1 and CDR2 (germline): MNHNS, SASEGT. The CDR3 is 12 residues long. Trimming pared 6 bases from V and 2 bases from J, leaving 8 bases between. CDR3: CASREGAYEQYF. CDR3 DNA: TGTGCCAGCAGAGAGGGGGCCTACGAGCAGTACTTC.

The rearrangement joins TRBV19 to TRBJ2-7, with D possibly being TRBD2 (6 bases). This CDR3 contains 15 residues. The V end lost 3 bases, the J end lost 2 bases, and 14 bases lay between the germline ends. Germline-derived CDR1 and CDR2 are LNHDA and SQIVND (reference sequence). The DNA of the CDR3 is TGTGCCAGTAGTATCAAGCGGGCGGGGCCCTACGAGCAGTACTTC. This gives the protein CASSIKRAGPYEQYF.

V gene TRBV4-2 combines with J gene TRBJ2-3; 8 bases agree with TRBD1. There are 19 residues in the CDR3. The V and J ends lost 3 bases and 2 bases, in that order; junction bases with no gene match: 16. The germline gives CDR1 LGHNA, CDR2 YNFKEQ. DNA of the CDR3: TGTGCCAGCAGCCATTTAGGGGGTAGTTACAGGGGGGCCACAGATACGCAGTATTTT. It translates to CASSHLGGSYRGATDTQYF.

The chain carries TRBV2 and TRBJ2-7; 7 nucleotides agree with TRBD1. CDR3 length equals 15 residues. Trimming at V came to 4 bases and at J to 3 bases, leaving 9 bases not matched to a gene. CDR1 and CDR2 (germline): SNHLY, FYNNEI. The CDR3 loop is CASSVPGQPNYEQYF. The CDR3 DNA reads TGTGCCAGCAGTGTCCCGGGACAGCCGAACTACGAGCAGTACTTC.

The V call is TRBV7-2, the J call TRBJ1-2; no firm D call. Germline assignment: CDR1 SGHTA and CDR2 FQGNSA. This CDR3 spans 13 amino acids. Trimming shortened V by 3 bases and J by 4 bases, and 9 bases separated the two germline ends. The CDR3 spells CASSFRVSYGYTF. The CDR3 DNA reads TGTGCCAGCAGCTTTCGGGTGTCCTATGGCTACACCTTC.

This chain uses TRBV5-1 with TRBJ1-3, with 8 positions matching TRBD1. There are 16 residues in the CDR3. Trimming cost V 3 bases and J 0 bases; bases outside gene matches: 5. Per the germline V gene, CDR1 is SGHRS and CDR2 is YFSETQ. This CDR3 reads CASSSGGEISGNTIYF. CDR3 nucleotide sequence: TGCGCCAGCAGCTCAGGGGGCGAGATCTCTGGAAACACCATATATTTT.

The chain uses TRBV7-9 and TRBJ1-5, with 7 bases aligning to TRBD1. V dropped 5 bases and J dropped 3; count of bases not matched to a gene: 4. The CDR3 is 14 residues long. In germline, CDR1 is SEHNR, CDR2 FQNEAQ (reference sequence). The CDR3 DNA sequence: TGTGCCAGCAGCCCGGGACAGAACAATCAGCCCCAGCATTTT. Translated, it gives CASSPGQNNQPQHF.

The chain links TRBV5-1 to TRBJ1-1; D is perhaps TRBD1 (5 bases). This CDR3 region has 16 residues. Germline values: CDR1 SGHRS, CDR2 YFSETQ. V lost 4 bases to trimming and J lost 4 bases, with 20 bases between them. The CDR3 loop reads CASSPQFGGESTEAFF. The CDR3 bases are TGCGCCAGCAGCCCACAGTTCGGAGGGGAGAGCACTGAAGCTTTCTTT.

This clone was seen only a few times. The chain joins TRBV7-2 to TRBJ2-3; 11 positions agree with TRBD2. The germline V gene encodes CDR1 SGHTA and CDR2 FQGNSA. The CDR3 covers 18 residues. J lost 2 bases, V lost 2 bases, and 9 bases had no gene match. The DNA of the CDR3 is TGTGCCAGCAGCTTACCCAACTTAGCGGGAGGGATCACAGATACGCAGTATTTT. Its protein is CASSLPNLAGGITDTQYF.

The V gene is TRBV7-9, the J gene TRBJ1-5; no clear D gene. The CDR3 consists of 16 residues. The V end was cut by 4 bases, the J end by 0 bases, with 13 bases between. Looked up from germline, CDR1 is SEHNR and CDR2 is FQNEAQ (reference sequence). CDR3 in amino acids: CASSSGSVLSNQPQHF. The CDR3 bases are TGTGCCAGCAGCTCCGGGTCAGTGCTTAGCAATCAGCCCCAGCATTTT.

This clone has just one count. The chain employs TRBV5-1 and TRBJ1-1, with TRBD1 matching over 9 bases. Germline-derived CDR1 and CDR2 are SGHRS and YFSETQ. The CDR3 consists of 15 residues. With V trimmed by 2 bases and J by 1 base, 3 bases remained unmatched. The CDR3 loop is CASSLQGAANTEAFF. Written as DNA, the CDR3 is TGCGCCAGCAGCTTACAGGGGGCTGCGAACACTGAAGCTTTCTTT.

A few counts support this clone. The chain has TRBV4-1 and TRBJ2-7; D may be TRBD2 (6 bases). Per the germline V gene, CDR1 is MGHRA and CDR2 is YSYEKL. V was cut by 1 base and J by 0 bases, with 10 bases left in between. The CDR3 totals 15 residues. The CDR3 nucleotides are TGCGCCAGCAGCCAAGTAGCGGTCCCCTCCTACGAGCAGTACTTC. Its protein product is CASSQVAVPSYEQYF.

CDR3: CASSPNEGAYEQYF. The CDR3 DNA follows: TGTGCCAGCAGCCCCAATGAGGGGGCCTACGAGCAGTACTTC. This chain links TRBV6-5 with TRBJ2-7; a possible D gene is TRBD1 (6 bases). The CDR3 loop spans 14 amino acids. Trimming shortened V by 6 bases and J by 2 bases, and 14 bases separated the two germline ends. The germline gives CDR1 MNHEY, CDR2 SVGAGI.

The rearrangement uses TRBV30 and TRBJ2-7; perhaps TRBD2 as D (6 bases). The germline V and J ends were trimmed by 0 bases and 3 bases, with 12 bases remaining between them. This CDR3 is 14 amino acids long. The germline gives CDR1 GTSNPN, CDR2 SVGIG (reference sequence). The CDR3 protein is CAWSVGGASYEQYF. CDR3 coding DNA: TGTGCCTGGAGTGTTGGAGGGGCGAGCTACGAGCAGTACTTC.

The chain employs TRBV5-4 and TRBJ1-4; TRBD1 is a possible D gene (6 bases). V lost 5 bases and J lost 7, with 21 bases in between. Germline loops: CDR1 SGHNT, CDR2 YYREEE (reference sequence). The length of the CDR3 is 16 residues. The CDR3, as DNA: TGTGCCAGCAGTGACCGGGACACCAGACCAAGTGAAAAACTGTTTTTT. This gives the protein CASSDRDTRPSEKLFF.